These T cell receptor beta chains were read from a single sample in a study of T cell clonotyping in hematopoietic cell transplantation. This table comes from immunoSEQ multiplex PCR, and its TCRdb copy is limited to in-frame clones, with some not included. The profile shows tens of thousands of clones, 90% to 97% of them singletons. The starting material was peripheral blood mononuclear cells, obtained before stem cell transplant. The receptors here all came from a woman aged 45 to 65 with acute myeloid leukemia. Some clones in this sample may be carry-over from other donors' samples. Both conserved end residues are part of each CDR3. D genes are given only for firm matches. Clone size, where shown, is once, few, many, or a class for clones that have expanded.

D: .; V: TRBV19; size: .; J: TRBJ1-5; CDR3: CASSITVNYQPQHF; DNA: TGTGCCAGTAGTATAACGGTCAATTATCAGCCCCAGCATTTT
D: .; V: TRBV30; size: once; J: TRBJ2-7; CDR3: CAWSEWTADYEQYF; DNA: TGTGCCTGGAGCGAATGGACAGCAGACTACGAGCAGTACTTC
D: TRBD1; V: TRBV5-1; size: .; J: TRBJ2-1; CDR3: CASSFPGQGGNEQFF; DNA: TGCGCCAGCAGCTTTCCGGGACAGGGAGGCAATGAGCAGTTCTTC
D: .; V: TRBV2; size: .; J: TRBJ1-5; CDR3: CASSEAQGRGQPQHF; DNA: TGTGCCAGCAGTGAAGCGCAGGGGCGCGGACAGCCCCAGCATTTT
D: .; V: TRBV29-1; size: .; J: TRBJ2-2; CDR3: CSVGQTRGTGELFF; DNA: TGCAGCGTTGGGCAGACCCGAGGCACCGGGGAGCTGTTTTTT
D: TRBD2; V: TRBV14; size: .; J: TRBJ2-1; CDR3: CASSHGRGGYNEQFF; DNA: TGTGCCAGCAGCCATGGGCGGGGGGGTTACAATGAGCAGTTCTTC
D: .; V: TRBV4-1; size: .; J: TRBJ1-1; CDR3: CASSSGGARNTEAFF; DNA: TGCGCCAGCAGCTCAGGAGGGGCGCGAAACACTGAAGCTTTCTTT
D: .; V: TRBV6-5; size: .; J: TRBJ1-1; CDR3: CASSYSRVLNTEAFF; DNA: TGTGCCAGCAGTTACTCGAGGGTCCTGAACACTGAAGCTTTCTTT
D: .; V: TRBV6-1; size: .; J: TRBJ1-3; CDR3: CASSEFGNTIYF; DNA: TGTGCCAGCAGTGAATTTGGGAACACCATATATTTT
D: .; V: TRBV29-1; size: .; J: TRBJ2-4; CDR3: CSVEFQGIFGAKNIQYF; DNA: TGCAGCGTTGAATTCCAGGGGATCTTTGGAGCCAAAAACATTCAGTACTTC
D: .; V: TRBV6-5; size: once; J: TRBJ2-3; CDR3: CASSSRLGGTDTQYF; DNA: TGTGCCAGCAGTTCCCGACTAGGCGGCACAGATACGCAGTATTTT
D: .; V: TRBV4-1; size: .; J: TRBJ2-3; CDR3: CASSGGATDTQYF; DNA: TGCGCCAGCAGCGGGGGGGCCACAGATACGCAGTATTTT
D: TRBD1; V: TRBV19; size: .; J: TRBJ2-5; CDR3: CASSIGGTGRQETQYF; DNA: TGTGCCAGTAGTATAGGTGGGACAGGGCGGCAAGAGACCCAGTACTTC
D: .; V: TRBV6-1; size: .; J: TRBJ1-6; CDR3: CASSEFLNSPLHF; DNA: TGTGCCAGCAGTGAATTTCTTAATTCACCCCTCCACTTT
D: .; V: TRBV7-9; size: .; J: TRBJ1-1; CDR3: CASRGFWDTEAFF; DNA: TGTGCCAGCAGGGGGTTTTGGGACACTGAAGCTTTCTTT
D: .; V: TRBV13; size: .; J: TRBJ1-6; CDR3: CASSLDVGRRDSPLHF; DNA: TGTGCCAGCAGCTTAGATGTCGGGAGGAGAGATTCACCCCTCCACTTT
D: .; V: TRBV7-6; size: .; J: TRBJ1-2; CDR3: CASSPGQGLYGYTF; DNA: TGTGCCAGCAGCCCCGGCCAGGGCCTCTATGGCTACACCTTC
D: TRBD1; V: TRBV7-9; size: .; J: TRBJ2-3; CDR3: CASSRDRTITDTQYF; DNA: TGTGCCAGCAGCAGGGACAGAACAATCACAGATACGCAGTATTTT
D: TRBD1; V: TRBV28; size: .; J: TRBJ2-1; CDR3: CASSSETGILNEQFF; DNA: TGTGCCAGCAGTTCTGAGACAGGGATCTTAAATGAGCAGTTCTTC
D: .; V: TRBV5-8; size: .; J: TRBJ1-2; CDR3: CASSGDNYGYTF; DNA: TGTGCCAGCAGCGGGGACAACTATGGCTACACCTTC
D: .; V: TRBV2; size: .; J: TRBJ1-3; CDR3: CASSVGEQRNTIYF; DNA: TGTGCCAGCAGTGTAGGGGAACAAAGAAACACCATATATTTT
D: TRBD1; V: TRBV28; size: .; J: TRBJ2-7; CDR3: CASVGQGAREQYF; DNA: TGTGCCAGCGTAGGACAGGGGGCCAGGGAGCAGTACTTC
D: .; V: TRBV30; size: once; J: TRBJ2-7; CDR3: CAWSGLRVDEQYF; DNA: TGTGCCTGGAGCGGGCTCCGCGTAGACGAGCAGTACTTC
D: .; V: TRBV28; size: .; J: TRBJ2-1; CDR3: CASSLRYNEQFF; DNA: TGTGCCAGCAGTTTAAGATACAATGAGCAGTTCTTC
D: .; V: TRBV5-1; size: .; J: TRBJ1-1; CDR3: CASSPAANTEAFF; DNA: TGCGCCAGCAGCCCCGCAGCGAACACTGAAGCTTTCTTT
D: .; V: TRBV7-3; size: .; J: TRBJ2-1; CDR3: CASSLTGTAYNEQFF; DNA: TGTGCCAGCAGCTTAACCGGGACGGCATACAATGAGCAGTTCTTC
D: TRBD1; V: TRBV6-1; size: .; J: TRBJ2-5; CDR3: CASRTGPQETQYF; DNA: TGTGCCAGCAGGACAGGGCCTCAAGAGACCCAGTACTTC
D: .; V: TRBV7-8; size: .; J: TRBJ1-3; CDR3: CASSSPWPSSGNTIYF; DNA: TGTGCCAGCAGCTCCCCCTGGCCGAGCTCTGGAAACACCATATATTTT
D: .; V: TRBV11-3; size: .; J: TRBJ2-2; CDR3: CASSMRQAGTGELFF; DNA: TGTGCCAGCAGCATGAGACAGGCGGGCACCGGGGAGCTGTTTTTT
D: .; V: TRBV25-1; size: once; J: TRBJ1-1; CDR3: CASSERMNTEAFF; DNA: TGTGCCAGCAGTGAACGAATGAACACTGAAGCTTTCTTT
D: .; V: TRBV7-2; size: .; J: TRBJ2-1; CDR3: CASSGGETGVYNEQFF; DNA: TGTGCCAGCAGCGGGGGGGAGACAGGGGTCTACAATGAGCAGTTCTTC
D: .; V: TRBV29-1; size: .; J: TRBJ1-2; CDR3: CSVVPGYTF; DNA: TGCAGCGTTGTACCTGGCTACACCTTC
D: .; V: TRBV18; size: .; J: TRBJ2-7; CDR3: CASSPANRAGEQYF; DNA: TGTGCCAGCTCACCTGCTAACAGGGCGGGGGAGCAGTACTTC
D: TRBD1; V: TRBV7-6; size: .; J: TRBJ2-5; CDR3: CASSPLSRGPETQYF; DNA: TGTGCCAGCAGCCCTTTGAGCAGGGGGCCAGAGACCCAGTACTTC
D: TRBD1; V: TRBV6-5; size: .; J: TRBJ1-2; CDR3: CASSYLWTGSYGYTF; DNA: TGTGCCAGCAGTTACCTCTGGACAGGGAGCTATGGCTACACCTTC
D: TRBD1; V: TRBV5-4; size: once; J: TRBJ2-6; CDR3: CASSLGQGAPGANVLTF; DNA: TGTGCCAGCAGCTTGGGACAGGGGGCGCCAGGGGCCAACGTCCTGACTTTC
D: TRBD2; V: TRBV7-2; size: .; J: TRBJ2-3; CDR3: CASSQEGRGGTDTQYF; DNA: TGTGCCAGCAGTCAAGAGGGTCGGGGGGGCACAGATACGCAGTATTTT